The rows below give T cell receptor beta chains drawn from one sample of a study of T cells in Graves' hyperthyroidism and ophthalmopathy. TCRdb re-derived calls from the multiplex PCR reads in MiXCR, one entry per CDR3 protein. This sample has 600,000 or so distinct CDR3 sequences, with approximately 15% found just once. Sequenced: blood. These receptors all come from a young woman with Graves' ophthalmopathy. Each CDR3 is given with its conserved first and last residue. A D gene is named only where the DNA matches it firmly. The listing skips clone size in some rows; elsewhere it reads once, few, many or a size class.

cdr3_nt: TGTGCCAGCAGCCATTCCCGGGACCCCGAGCTCCCCGAGGGTGAAGCTTTCTTT
cdr3_aa: CASSHSRDPELPEGEAFF
v_call: TRBV6-2/TRBV6-3
j_call: TRBJ1-1
d_call: -
clone_size: many

cdr3_nt: TGCGCCAGCAGCCAAGGATCAAGAGGTCAGCCCCAGCATTTT
cdr3_aa: CASSQGSRGQPQHF
v_call: TRBV4-1
j_call: TRBJ1-5
d_call: -
clone_size: many

cdr3_nt: TGTGCCAGCAGTTACTCGAGCAGTAGCAATCAGCCCCAGCATTTT
cdr3_aa: CASSYSSSSNQPQHF
v_call: TRBV6-2/TRBV6-3
j_call: TRBJ1-5
d_call: -
clone_size: many

cdr3_nt: TGTGCCAGCAGTGGTCTACAGGGAACCTCATACAATGAGCAGTTCTTC
cdr3_aa: CASSGLQGTSYNEQFF
v_call: TRBV27
j_call: TRBJ2-1
d_call: -
clone_size: many

cdr3_nt: TGCAGTGTTGCCGGACAGCCTGGGGATACGCAGTATTTT
cdr3_aa: CSVAGQPGDTQYF
v_call: TRBV20-1
j_call: TRBJ2-3
d_call: -
clone_size: many

cdr3_nt: TGTGCCAGCAGTCGACCCCTGGCGGGGCGAGAGACCCAGTACTTC
cdr3_aa: CASSRPLAGRETQYF
v_call: TRBV14
j_call: TRBJ2-5
d_call: -
clone_size: -

cdr3_nt: TGCGCCAGCAGTGAATCCCCTTTGGGGGAGACCCAGTACTTC
cdr3_aa: CASSESPLGETQYF
v_call: TRBV4-1
j_call: TRBJ2-5
d_call: -
clone_size: many

cdr3_nt: TGTGCCAGCAGCTTATATTTGACGGTGGGTGAGCAGTTCTTC
cdr3_aa: CASSLYLTVGEQFF
v_call: TRBV5-5
j_call: TRBJ2-1
d_call: -
clone_size: many

cdr3_nt: TGTGCCAGCAGTTACCGAGTTGGCGGCAATACGCAGTATTTT
cdr3_aa: CASSYRVGGNTQYF
v_call: TRBV6-2/TRBV6-3
j_call: TRBJ2-3
d_call: -
clone_size: many

cdr3_nt: TGTGCCAGCAGTTTAGCGGGAACAGTCTCCTACGAGCAGTACTTC
cdr3_aa: CASSLAGTVSYEQYF
v_call: TRBV28
j_call: TRBJ2-7
d_call: -
clone_size: many

cdr3_nt: TGCAGCGCCACGTCCTACACAGATACGCAGTATTTT
cdr3_aa: CSATSYTDTQYF
v_call: TRBV20-1
j_call: TRBJ2-3
d_call: -
clone_size: -

cdr3_nt: TGTGCCAGCAGTGTGGGACTAGCATCCTACGAGCAGTACTTC
cdr3_aa: CASSVGLASYEQYF
v_call: TRBV12-3/TRBV12-4
j_call: TRBJ2-7
d_call: TRBD2
clone_size: few